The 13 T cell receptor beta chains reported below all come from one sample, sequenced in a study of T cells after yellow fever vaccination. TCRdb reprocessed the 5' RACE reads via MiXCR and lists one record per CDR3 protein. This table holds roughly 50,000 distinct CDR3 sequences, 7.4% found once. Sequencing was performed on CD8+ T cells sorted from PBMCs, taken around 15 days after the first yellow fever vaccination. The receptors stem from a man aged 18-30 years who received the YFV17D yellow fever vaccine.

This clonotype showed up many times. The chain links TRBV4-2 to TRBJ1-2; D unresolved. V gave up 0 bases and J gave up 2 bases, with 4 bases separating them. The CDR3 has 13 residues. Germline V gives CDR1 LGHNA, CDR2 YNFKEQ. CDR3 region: CASSQEMNYGYTF. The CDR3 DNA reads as TGTGCCAGCAGCCAAGAGATGAACTATGGCTACACCTTC.

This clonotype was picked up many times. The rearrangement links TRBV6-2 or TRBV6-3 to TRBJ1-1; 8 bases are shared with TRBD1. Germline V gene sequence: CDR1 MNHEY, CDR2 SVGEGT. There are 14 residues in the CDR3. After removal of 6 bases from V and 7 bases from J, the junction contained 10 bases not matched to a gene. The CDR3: CASRMDRAVDEAFF. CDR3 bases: TGTGCCAGCAGGATGGACAGGGCGGTTGATGAAGCTTTCTTT.

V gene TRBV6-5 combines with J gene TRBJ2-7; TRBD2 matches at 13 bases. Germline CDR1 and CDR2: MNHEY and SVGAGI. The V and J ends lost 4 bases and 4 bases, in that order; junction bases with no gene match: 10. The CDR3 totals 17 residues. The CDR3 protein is CASSSTTTSGGAYEQYF. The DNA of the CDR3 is TGTGCCAGCAGTTCCACCACAACTAGCGGGGGGGCTTACGAGCAGTACTTC.

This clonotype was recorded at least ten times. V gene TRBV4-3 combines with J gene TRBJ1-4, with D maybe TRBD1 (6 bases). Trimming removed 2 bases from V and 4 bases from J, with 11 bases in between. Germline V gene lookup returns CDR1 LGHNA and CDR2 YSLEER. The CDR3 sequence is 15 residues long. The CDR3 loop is CASSQKQGLNEKLFF. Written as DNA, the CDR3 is TGCGCCAGCAGCCAAAAACAGGGCCTTAATGAAAAACTGTTTTTT.

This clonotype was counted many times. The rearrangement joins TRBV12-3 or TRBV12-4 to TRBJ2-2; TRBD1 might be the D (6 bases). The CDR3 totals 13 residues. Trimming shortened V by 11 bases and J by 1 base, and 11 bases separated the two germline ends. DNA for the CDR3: TGTGCCGGATACAGGGTGAACACCGGGGAGCTGTTTTTT. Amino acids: CAGYRVNTGELFF.

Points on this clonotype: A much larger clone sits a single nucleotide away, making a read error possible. The CDR3 loop is CASSPIGGQDPYEQYF. CDR3 nucleotides: TGCGCCAGCAGCCCCATTGGAGGGCAGGATCCCTACGAGCAGTACTTC. The chain carries TRBV4-1 and TRBJ2-7; D may be TRBD2 (6 bases). The germline V and J ends were trimmed by 4 bases and 2 bases, with 18 bases remaining between them. The CDR3 loop spans 16 amino acids. Germline assignment: CDR1 MGHRA and CDR2 YSYEKL.

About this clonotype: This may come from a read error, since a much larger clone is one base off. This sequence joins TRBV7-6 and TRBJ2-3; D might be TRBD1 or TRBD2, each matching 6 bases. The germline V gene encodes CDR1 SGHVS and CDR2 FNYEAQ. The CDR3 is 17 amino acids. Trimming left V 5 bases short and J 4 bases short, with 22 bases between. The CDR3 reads CASSPGVAATGADTQYF. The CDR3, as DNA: TGTGCCAGCAGCCCCGGGGTAGCGGCGACAGGCGCAGATACGCAGTATTTT.

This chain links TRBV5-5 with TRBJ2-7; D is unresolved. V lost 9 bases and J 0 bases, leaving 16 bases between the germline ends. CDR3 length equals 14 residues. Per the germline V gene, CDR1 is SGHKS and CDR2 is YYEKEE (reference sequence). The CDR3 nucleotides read TGTGCCATCGGCCCTGGGCCCAGCTCCTACGAGCAGTACTTC. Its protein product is CAIGPGPSSYEQYF. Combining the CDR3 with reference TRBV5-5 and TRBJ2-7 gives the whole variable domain DAGVTQSPTHLIKTRGQQVTLRCSPISGHKSVSWYQQVLGQGPQFIFQYYEKEERGRGNFPDRFSARQFPNYSSELNVNALLLGDSALYLCAIGPGPSSYEQYFGPGTRLTVT.

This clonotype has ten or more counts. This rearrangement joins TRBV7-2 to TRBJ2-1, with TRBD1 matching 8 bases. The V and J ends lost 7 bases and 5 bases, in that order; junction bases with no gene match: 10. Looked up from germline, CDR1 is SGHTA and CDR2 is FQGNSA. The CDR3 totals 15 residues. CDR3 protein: CASTFGQGVHNEQFF. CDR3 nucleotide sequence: TGTGCCAGCACCTTCGGACAGGGAGTTCACAATGAGCAGTTCTTC.

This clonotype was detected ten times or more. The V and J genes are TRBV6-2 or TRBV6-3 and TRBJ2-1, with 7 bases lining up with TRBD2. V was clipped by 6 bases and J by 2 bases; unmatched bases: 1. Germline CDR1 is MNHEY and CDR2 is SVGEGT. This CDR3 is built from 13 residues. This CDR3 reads CASSREAYNEQFF. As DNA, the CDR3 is TGTGCCAGCAGCCGGGAGGCCTACAATGAGCAGTTCTTC.

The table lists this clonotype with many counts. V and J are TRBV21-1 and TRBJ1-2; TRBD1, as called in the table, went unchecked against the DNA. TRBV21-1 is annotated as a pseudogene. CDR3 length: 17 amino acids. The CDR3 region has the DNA TGTGCCAGCAGCAAAATTTCCTGTAGCCAGGAGAAGTATGGCTACACCTTC. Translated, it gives CASSKISCSQEKYGYTF.

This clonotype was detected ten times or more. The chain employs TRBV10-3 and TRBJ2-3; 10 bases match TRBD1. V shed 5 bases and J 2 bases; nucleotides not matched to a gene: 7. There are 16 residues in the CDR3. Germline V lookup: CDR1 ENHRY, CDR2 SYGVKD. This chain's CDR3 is CAISLRTGGYTDTQYF. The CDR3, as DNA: TGTGCCATCAGTCTCCGGACAGGGGGATACACAGATACGCAGTATTTT.

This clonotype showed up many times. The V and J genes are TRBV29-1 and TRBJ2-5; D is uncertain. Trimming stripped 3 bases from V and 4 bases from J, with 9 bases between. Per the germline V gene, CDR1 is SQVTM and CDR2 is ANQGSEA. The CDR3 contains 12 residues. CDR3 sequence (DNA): TGCAGCGTTGATTTGGGCACAGAGACCCAGTACTTC. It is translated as CSVDLGTETQYF. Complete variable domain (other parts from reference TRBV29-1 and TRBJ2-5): SAVISQKPSRDICQRGTSLTIQCQVDSQVTMMFWYRQQPGQSLTLIATANQGSEATYESGFVIDKFPISRPNLTFSTLTVSNMSPEDSSIYLCSVDLGTETQYFGPGTRLLVL.